What follows are 21 T cell receptor beta chains derived from one specimen sequenced in a study of neurological immune-mediated disorders. TCRdb re-called the 5' RACE reads through MiXCR, storing one row per CDR3 protein. This table holds 50,000 or so distinct CDR3 sequences, roughly 15% found once. Sample: PBMCs. These receptors were taken from a man in his fifties or sixties in good health.

This clonotype occurred many times. The CDR3 spells CSVVYRGQVGETQYF. Written as DNA, the CDR3 is TGCAGCGTTGTTTATCGGGGACAGGTGGGAGAGACCCAGTACTTC. The chain recombines TRBV29-1 with TRBJ2-5; TRBD1 matches at 8 bases. The CDR3 has 15 residues. V shed 4 bases and J 4 bases; nucleotides not matched to a gene: 11. Germline CDR1 reads SQVTM; CDR2 reads ANQGSEA. Full variable domain (missing parts from reference TRBV29-1 and TRBJ2-5): SAVISQKPSRDICQRGTSLTIQCQVDSQVTMMFWYRQQPGQSLTLIATANQGSEATYESGFVIDKFPISRPNLTFSTLTVSNMSPEDSSIYLCSVVYRGQVGETQYFGPGTRLLVL.

This chain joins TRBV10-3 and TRBJ2-7; D gene unclear. The CDR3 runs 12 residues. CDR1 ENHRY and CDR2 SYGVKD come from the germline V gene. Deletions cut 8 bases from V and 4 bases from J, with 12 bases between. CDR3 nucleotide sequence: TGTGCCATCGGGTCGACGCCTTACGAGCAGTACTTC. This sequence encodes CAIGSTPYEQYF.

This clonotype is a singleton in its sample. The genes are TRBV19 and TRBJ2-1; 7 nucleotides match TRBD2. In germline, CDR1 is LNHDA, CDR2 SQIVND (reference sequence). V shed 3 bases, J shed 6 bases, and the junction held 8 bases outside the gene matches. This CDR3 has 15 amino acids. The chain's CDR3 is CASSIRRERANEQFF. CDR3 DNA: TGTGCCAGTAGTATTAGGCGGGAGCGGGCCAATGAGCAGTTCTTC.

The chain links TRBV6-5 to TRBJ2-2; 7 bases agree with TRBD1. The junction had 9 bases not matched to a gene; V was cut back by 4 bases and J by 4 bases. Germline values: CDR1 MNHEY, CDR2 SVGAGI. The CDR3 is made up of 16 amino acids. In nucleotides, the CDR3 is TGTGCCAGCAGTTCCCTGACAGGGACCGTCACCGGGGAGCTGTTTTTT. It translates to CASSSLTGTVTGELFF.

This clonotype was seen at least ten times. The gene calls are TRBV5-1 and TRBJ1-1; TRBD1 agrees at 8 bases. Germline V gives CDR1 SGHRS, CDR2 YFSETQ. The CDR3 is 17 amino acids. Trimming at V came to 3 bases and at J to 0 bases, leaving 10 bases not matched to a gene. CDR3 bases: TGCGCCAGCAGCTCTCAGGGGGCAAGAAGGGTGAACACTGAAGCTTTCTTT. Translated, it gives CASSSQGARRVNTEAFF.

The gene calls are TRBV7-9 and TRBJ2-3; no reliable D call. Trimming took off 4 bases at V and 2 bases at J, with 16 bases between the two ends. CDR1 and CDR2 (germline): SEHNR, FQNEAQ (reference sequence). This CDR3 contains 16 residues. CDR3: CASSSTQPENTDTQYF. The CDR3 nucleotides read TGTGCCAGCAGCTCTACCCAGCCAGAAAACACAGATACGCAGTATTTT.

At least ten counts were recorded for this clonotype. J is TRBJ1-2 and V is TRBV5-1; D call uncertain. The germline gives CDR1 SGHRS, CDR2 YFSETQ. V dropped 0 bases and J dropped 6 bases, with 12 bases sitting between them. This CDR3 is 14 amino acids long. CDR3 sequence: CASSLGTADNGYTF. Here the CDR3 DNA reads TGCGCCAGCAGCTTGGGGACCGCCGACAATGGCTACACCTTC.

In this sample, this clonotype turned up many times. The CDR3 loop is CASSPPLNEQFF. The DNA of the CDR3 is TGTGCCAGCAGCCCCCCCCTCAATGAGCAGTTCTTC. V and J are TRBV7-2 and TRBJ2-1, with D uncertain. Germline loops: CDR1 SGHTA, CDR2 FQGNSA. V lost 5 bases and J 6 bases, leaving 8 bases between the germline ends. The CDR3 length is 12 residues.

This clonotype has ten or more counts. V is TRBV27 and J is TRBJ1-1, with 8 positions matching TRBD1. Germline loops: CDR1 MNHEY, CDR2 SMNVEV (reference sequence). J lost 4 bases, V lost 8 bases, and 6 bases had no gene match. The CDR3 extends over 13 amino acids. CDR3 bases: TGTGCCAGCGGACAGGGTGAGGGCACTGAAGCTTTCTTT. Its protein is CASGQGEGTEAFF.

This chain links TRBV28 with TRBJ1-2; unclear D gene. CDR1 is MDHEN, CDR2 SYDVKM, per germline. V was pared by 6 bases and J by 1 base, with 12 bases between. The CDR3 totals 14 residues. This CDR3 reads CASSPALLNYGYTF. DNA for the CDR3: TGTGCCAGCAGCCCGGCTCTACTTAACTATGGCTACACCTTC.

As to this clonotype: This may be a read error, as it is one base from a much larger clone. The rearrangement joins TRBV5-1 to TRBJ2-3, with TRBD2 matching over 10 bases. The junction had 6 bases not matched to a gene; V was cut back by 5 bases and J by 0 bases. The CDR3 has 16 amino acids. The germline gives CDR1 SGHRS, CDR2 YFSETQ. Written as DNA, the CDR3 is TGCGCCAGCAGGGTACTAGCGGGGTCTAGCACAGATACGCAGTATTTT. Translating gives CASRVLAGSSTDTQYF.

This clonotype was seen repeatedly, ten times or more. The chain's CDR3 is CASRRQEGFEKLFF. In DNA form, the CDR3 reads TGTGCCAGCAGACGACAAGAGGGGTTTGAAAAACTGTTTTTT. This chain connects TRBV2 to TRBJ1-4; weak D call: TRBD1 (5 bases). The CDR3 is 14 residues long. CDR1 and CDR2 (germline): SNHLY, FYNNEI. Trimming left V 6 bases short and J 7 bases short, with 15 bases between. Drawing the rest from reference TRBV2 and TRBJ1-4, the complete variable domain is EPEVTQTPSHQVTQMGQEVILRCVPISNHLYFYWYRQILGQKVEFLVSFYNNEISEKSEIFDDQFSVERPDGSNFTLKIRSTKLEDSAMYFCASRRQEGFEKLFFGSGTQLSVL.

This clonotype came up many times. The gene calls are TRBV7-2 and TRBJ2-3; D gene ambiguous. V lost 1 base to trimming and J lost 2 bases, with 7 bases between them. This CDR3 is built from 14 residues. Germline values: CDR1 SGHTA, CDR2 FQGNSA. CDR3 region: CASSLVWVTDTQYF. The CDR3 nucleotides read TGTGCCAGCAGCTTAGTATGGGTCACAGATACGCAGTATTTT.

At least ten counts were recorded for this clonotype. The CDR3 DNA sequence: TGCGCCAGCAGCTTGGCGGTGACAGGGGTTTCCAACGTCCTGACTTTC. As protein: CASSLAVTGVSNVLTF. The chain is built from TRBV5-1 and TRBJ2-6, with TRBD1 matching over 8 bases. The V and J ends lost 0 bases and 8 bases, in that order; junction bases with no gene match: 7. From germline, CDR1 is SGHRS and CDR2 YFSETQ. CDR3 size: 16 residues.

In its sample, this clonotype was seen many times. The rearrangement links TRBV10-3 to TRBJ2-7; the match to TRBD2 covers 13 bases. V lost 10 bases to trimming and J lost 2 bases; unmatched junction nucleotides: 8. CDR3 length equals 15 residues. Per the germline V gene, CDR1 is ENHRY and CDR2 is SYGVKD. The DNA of the CDR3 is TGTGCCACCGGGACTAGCGGGACTCCTGCCTACGAGCAGTACTTC. Protein product: CATGTSGTPAYEQYF.

This chain connects TRBV5-1 to TRBJ2-3; perhaps TRBD2 as D (6 bases). Germline values: CDR1 SGHRS, CDR2 YFSETQ. V was pared by 9 bases and J by 10 bases, with 27 bases between. This CDR3 spans 15 amino acids. The CDR3 sequence is CANRRLGTDQGAQYF. The CDR3 DNA sequence: TGCGCCAACCGTCGCCTAGGGACTGACCAAGGGGCGCAGTATTTT.

This clonotype was observed at least ten times. V is TRBV10-3 and J is TRBJ2-2, with D unresolved. The CDR3 spans 13 residues. With 4 bases removed from V and 2 bases from J, the gap between germline ends came to 5 bases. Germline CDR1 ENHRY, CDR2 SYGVKD. The CDR3 here is CAISARNTGELFF. CDR3 DNA sequence: TGTGCCATCAGTGCACGAAACACCGGGGAGCTGTTTTTT.

This clonotype showed up many times. The V and J genes are TRBV7-8 and TRBJ2-3; tentative D call: TRBD2 (6 bases). This CDR3 contains 14 residues. CDR1 is SGHVS and CDR2 is FQNEAQ in the germline V gene. Trimming cost V 3 bases and J 13 bases, with 20 bases left between them. The DNA of the CDR3 is TGTGCCAGCAGCTTCGAGGGAGACACTAGCAGGGAGTATTTT. Translated: CASSFEGDTSREYF.

This chain joins TRBV12-3 or TRBV12-4 and TRBJ2-1, with TRBD1 matching over 7 bases. The V and J ends lost 3 bases and 6 bases, in that order; junction bases with no gene match: 2. The CDR3 spans 13 residues. The CDR3 region has the DNA TGTGCCAGCAGTTTTGCAGGGGGCAATGAGCAGTTCTTC. This gives the protein CASSFAGGNEQFF.

This clonotype was detected ten times or more. The V gene is TRBV25-1, the J gene TRBJ2-1; D is possibly TRBD2 (5 bases). V lost 6 bases to trimming and J lost 8 bases, with 14 bases between them. There are 13 residues in the CDR3. Germline V gene sequence: CDR1 MGHDK, CDR2 SYGVNS. The CDR3 sequence: CASRTPHGDEQFF. DNA of the CDR3: TGTGCCAGCAGGACCCCCCACGGGGATGAGCAGTTCTTC.

Comments on this clonotype: Germline and junction disagree at one end, which may indicate a read error. This CDR3 reads CASSLTGGLDEQFF. The CDR3 DNA is TGTGCTAGCAGCTTGACAGGGGGTTTGGATGAGCAGTTCTTC. The chain joins TRBV7-7 to TRBJ2-1; 9 bases line up with TRBD1. The CDR3 runs to 14 residues. Germline CDR1 is SSHAT and CDR2 is FNYEAQ (reference sequence). Full variable domain (rest looked up from reference TRBV7-7 and TRBJ2-1): GAGVSQSPRYKVTKRGQDVTLRCDPISSHATLYWYQQALGQGPEFLTYFNYEAQPDKSGLPSDRFSAERPEGSISTLTIQRTEQRDSAMYRCASSLTGGLDEQFFGPGTRLTVL.